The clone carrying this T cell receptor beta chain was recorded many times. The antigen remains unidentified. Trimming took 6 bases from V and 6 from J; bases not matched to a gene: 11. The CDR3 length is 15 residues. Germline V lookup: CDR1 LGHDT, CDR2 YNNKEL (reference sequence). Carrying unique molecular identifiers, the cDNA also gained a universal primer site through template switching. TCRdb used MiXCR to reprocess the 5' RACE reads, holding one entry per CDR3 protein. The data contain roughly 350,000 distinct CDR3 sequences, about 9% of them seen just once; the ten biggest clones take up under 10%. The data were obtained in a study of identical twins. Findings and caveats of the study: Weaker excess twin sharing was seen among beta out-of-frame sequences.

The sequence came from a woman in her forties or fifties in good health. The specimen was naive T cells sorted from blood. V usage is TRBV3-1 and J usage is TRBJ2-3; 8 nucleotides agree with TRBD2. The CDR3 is CASRPSGLERDTQYF. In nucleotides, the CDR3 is TGTGCCAGCAGGCCTAGCGGGCTGGAGAGGGATACGCAGTATTTT.